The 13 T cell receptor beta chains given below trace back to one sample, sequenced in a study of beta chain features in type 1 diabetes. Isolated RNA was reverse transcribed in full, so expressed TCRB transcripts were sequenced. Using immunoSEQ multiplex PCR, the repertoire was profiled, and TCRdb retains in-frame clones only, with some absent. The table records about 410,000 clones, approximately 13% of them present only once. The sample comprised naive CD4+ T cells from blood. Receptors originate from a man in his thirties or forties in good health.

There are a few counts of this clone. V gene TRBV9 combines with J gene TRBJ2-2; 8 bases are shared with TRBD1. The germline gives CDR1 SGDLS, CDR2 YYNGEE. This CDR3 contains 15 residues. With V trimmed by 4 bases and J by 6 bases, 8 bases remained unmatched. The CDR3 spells CASSPGQGRAGELFF. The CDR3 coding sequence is TGTGCCAGCAGCCCCGGACAGGGACGGGCCGGGGAGCTGTTTTTT.

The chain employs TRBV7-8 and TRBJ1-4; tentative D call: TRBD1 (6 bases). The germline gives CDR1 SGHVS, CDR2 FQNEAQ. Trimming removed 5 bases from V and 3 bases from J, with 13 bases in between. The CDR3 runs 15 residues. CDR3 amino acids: CASSPGGGSNEKLFF. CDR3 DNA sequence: TGTGCCAGCAGCCCTGGAGGGGGATCTAATGAAAAACTGTTTTTT.

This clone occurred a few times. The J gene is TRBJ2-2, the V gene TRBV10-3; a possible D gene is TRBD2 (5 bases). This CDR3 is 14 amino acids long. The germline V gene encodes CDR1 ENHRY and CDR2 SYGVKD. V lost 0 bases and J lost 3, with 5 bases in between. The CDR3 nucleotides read TGTGCCATCAGTGAGTCGAGGGACACCGGGGAGCTGTTTTTT. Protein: CAISESRDTGELFF.

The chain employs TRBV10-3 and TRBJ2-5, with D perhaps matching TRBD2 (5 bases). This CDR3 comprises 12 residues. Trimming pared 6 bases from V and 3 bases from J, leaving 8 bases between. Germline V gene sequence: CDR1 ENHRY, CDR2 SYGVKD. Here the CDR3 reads CAISPTKETQYF. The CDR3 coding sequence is TGTGCCATCAGCCCGACTAAAGAGACCCAGTACTTC.

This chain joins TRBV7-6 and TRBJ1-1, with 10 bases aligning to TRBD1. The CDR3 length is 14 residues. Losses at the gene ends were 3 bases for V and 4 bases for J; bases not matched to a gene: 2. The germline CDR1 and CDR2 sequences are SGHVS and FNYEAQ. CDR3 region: CASSLGQGLTEAFF. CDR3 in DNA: TGTGCCAGCAGCTTGGGACAGGGGCTCACTGAAGCTTTCTTT.

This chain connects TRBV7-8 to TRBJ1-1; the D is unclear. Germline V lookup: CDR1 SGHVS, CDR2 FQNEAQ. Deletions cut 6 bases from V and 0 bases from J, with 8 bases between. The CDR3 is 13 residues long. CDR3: CASRPDLNTEAFF. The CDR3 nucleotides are TGTGCCAGCAGACCAGATCTGAACACTGAAGCTTTCTTT.

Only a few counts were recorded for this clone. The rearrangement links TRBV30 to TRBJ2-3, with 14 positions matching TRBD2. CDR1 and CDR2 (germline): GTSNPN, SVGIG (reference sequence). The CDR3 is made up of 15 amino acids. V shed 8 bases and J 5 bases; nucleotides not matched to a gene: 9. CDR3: CARRGLAGEGDTQYF. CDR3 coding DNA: TGTGCCAGAAGGGGACTAGCGGGAGAGGGAGATACGCAGTATTTT.

The CDR3, as DNA: TGTGCCTGGAGCGCGAGCGGGAGGGCCGGAGAGACCCAGTACTTC. Translating gives CAWSASGRAGETQYF. The gene calls are TRBV30 and TRBJ2-5; 10 bases match TRBD2. With V trimmed by 3 bases and J by 4 bases, 8 bases remained unmatched. The CDR3 has 15 residues. The germline V gene encodes CDR1 GTSNPN and CDR2 SVGIG (reference sequence).

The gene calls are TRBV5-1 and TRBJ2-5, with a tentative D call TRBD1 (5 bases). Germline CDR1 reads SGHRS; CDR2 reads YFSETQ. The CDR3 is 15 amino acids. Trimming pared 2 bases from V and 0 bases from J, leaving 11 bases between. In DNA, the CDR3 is TGCGCCAGCAGCTTATACGCAGGGAACCAAGAGACCCAGTACTTC. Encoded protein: CASSLYAGNQETQYF.

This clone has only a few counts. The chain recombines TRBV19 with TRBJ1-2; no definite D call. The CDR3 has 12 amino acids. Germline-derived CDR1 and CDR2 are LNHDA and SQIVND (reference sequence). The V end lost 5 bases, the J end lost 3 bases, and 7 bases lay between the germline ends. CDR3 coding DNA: TGTGCCAGTAGTCAAGGAGACTATGGCTACACCTTC. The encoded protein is CASSQGDYGYTF.

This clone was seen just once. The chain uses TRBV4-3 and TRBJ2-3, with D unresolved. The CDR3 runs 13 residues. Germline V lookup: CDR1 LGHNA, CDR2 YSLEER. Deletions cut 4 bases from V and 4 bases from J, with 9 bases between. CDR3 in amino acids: CASSLWSSDTQYF. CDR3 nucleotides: TGCGCCAGCAGCCTTTGGAGTTCAGATACGCAGTATTTT.

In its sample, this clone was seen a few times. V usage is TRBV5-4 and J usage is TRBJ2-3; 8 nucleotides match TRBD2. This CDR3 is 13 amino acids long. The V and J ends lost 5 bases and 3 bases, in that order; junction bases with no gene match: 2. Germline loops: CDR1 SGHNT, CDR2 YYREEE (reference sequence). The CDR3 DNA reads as TGTGCCAGCAGGAGCGGGAGTACAGATACGCAGTATTTT. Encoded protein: CASRSGSTDTQYF.

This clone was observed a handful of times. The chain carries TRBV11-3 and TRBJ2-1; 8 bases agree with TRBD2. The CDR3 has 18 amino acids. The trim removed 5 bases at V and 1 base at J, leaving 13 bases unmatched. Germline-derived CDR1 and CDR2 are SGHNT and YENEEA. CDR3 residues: CASSPVGLAGRSYNEQFF. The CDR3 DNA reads TGTGCCAGCAGCCCGGTGGGGTTAGCGGGAAGGTCCTACAATGAGCAGTTCTTC.